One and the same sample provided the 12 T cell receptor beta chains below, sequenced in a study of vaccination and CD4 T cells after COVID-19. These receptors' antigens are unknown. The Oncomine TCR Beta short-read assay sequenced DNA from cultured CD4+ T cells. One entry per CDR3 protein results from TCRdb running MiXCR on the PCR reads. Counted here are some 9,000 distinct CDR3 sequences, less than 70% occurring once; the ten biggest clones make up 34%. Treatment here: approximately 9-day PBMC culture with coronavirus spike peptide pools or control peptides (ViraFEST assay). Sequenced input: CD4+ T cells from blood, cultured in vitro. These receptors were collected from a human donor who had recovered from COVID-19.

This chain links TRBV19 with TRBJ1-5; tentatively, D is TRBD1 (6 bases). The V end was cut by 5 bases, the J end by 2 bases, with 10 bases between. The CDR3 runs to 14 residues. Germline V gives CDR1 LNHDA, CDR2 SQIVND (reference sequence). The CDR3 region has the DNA TGTGCCAGTAGTCAGGGGTTTGGCAATCAGCCCCAGCATTTT. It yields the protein CASSQGFGNQPQHF.

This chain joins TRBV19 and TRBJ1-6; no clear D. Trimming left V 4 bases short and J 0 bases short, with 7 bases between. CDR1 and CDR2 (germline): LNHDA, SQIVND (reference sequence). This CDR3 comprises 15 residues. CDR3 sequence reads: CASSTRSSYNSPLHF. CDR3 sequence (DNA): TGTGCCAGTAGTACCCGTAGCTCCTATAATTCACCCCTCCACTTT.

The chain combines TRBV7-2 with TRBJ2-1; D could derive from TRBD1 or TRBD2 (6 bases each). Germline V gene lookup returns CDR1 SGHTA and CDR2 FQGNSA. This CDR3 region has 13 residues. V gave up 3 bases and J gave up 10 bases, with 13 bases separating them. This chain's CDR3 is CASSLGGGLEQFF. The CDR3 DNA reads TGTGCCAGCAGCTTGGGGGGCGGATTGGAGCAGTTCTTC. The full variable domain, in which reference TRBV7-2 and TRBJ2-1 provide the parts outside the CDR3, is GAGVSQSPSNKVTEKGKDVELRCDPISGHTALYWYRQSLGQGLEFLIYFQGNSAPDKSGLPSDRFSAERTGGSVSTLTIQRTQQEDSAVYLCASSLGGGLEQFFGPGTRLTVL.

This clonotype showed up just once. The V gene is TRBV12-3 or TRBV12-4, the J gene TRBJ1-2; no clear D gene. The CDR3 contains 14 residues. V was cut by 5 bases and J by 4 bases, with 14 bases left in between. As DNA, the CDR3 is TGTGCCAGCAGTCCCAACGGGGAAGTCTATGGCTACACCTTC. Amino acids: CASSPNGEVYGYTF.

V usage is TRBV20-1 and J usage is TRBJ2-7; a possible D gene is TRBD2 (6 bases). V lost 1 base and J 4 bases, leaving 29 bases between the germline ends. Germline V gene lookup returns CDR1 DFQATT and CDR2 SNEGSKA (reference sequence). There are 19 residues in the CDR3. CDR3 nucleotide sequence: TGCAGTGCTAGAGCACGACCCATACTAGCCGGAGATCTTTTTTACGAGCAGTACTTC. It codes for CSARARPILAGDLFYEQYF.

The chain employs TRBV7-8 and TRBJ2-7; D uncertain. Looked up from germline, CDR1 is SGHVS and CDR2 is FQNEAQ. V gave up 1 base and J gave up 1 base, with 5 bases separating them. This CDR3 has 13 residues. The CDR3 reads CASSLGRSYEQYF. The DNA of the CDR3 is TGTGCCAGCAGCTTAGGAAGGTCCTACGAGCAGTACTTC.

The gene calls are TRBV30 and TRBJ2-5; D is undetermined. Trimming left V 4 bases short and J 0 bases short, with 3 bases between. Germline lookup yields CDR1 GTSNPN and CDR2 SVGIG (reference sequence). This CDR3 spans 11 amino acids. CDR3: CAWTNQETQYF. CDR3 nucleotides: TGTGCCTGGACGAACCAAGAGACCCAGTACTTC.

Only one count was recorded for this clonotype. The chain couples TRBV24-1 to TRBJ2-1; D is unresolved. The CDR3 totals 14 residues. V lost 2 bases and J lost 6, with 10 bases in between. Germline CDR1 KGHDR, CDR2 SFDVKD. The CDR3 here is CATSDSWLGNEQFF. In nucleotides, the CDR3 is TGTGCCACCAGTGATTCTTGGCTAGGCAATGAGCAGTTCTTC.

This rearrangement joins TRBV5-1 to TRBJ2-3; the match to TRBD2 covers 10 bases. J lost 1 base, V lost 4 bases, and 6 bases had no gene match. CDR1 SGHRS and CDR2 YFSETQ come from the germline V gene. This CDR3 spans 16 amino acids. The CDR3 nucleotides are TGCGCCAGCAGCCCTTTAGCGGGAGGAGGCACAGATACGCAGTATTTT. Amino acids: CASSPLAGGGTDTQYF.

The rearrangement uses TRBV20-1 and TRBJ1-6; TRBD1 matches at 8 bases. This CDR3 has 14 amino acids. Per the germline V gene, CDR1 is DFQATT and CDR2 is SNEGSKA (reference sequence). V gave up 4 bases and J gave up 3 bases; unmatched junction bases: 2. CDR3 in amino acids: CSAKDRDYNSPLHF. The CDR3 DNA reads TGCAGTGCTAAGGACAGGGACTATAATTCACCCCTCCACTTT.

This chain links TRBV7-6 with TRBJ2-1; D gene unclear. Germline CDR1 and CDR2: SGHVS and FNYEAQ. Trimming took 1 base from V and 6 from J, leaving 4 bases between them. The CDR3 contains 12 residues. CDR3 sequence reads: CASSLVSNEQFF. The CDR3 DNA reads TGTGCCAGCAGCTTAGTCAGCAATGAGCAGTTCTTC.

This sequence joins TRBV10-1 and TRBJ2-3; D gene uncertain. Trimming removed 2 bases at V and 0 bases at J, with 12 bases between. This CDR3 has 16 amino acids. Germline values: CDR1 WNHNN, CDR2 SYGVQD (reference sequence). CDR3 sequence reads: CASSEPSASSTDTQYF. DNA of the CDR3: TGCGCCAGCAGTGAGCCCTCAGCGTCTAGCACAGATACGCAGTATTTT.